This TCR beta chain was identified during a study of T-cell reconstitution after alpha-beta-depleted transplantation in children. Study findings and constraints: By one year post-transplant, T-cell counts and diversity largely arose from T cells that were newly produced. TCRbeta diversity was high at day 60 in some patients (a result of surviving recipient T cells and thymic progenitors).

Unique molecular identifiers were incorporated into the prepared TCRbeta library. TCRdb fed the PCR reads into MiXCR, producing one record per CDR3 protein. The repertoire consists of approximately 1,000,000 distinct CDR3 sequences, with around 30% occurring once and the leading ten covering over 25%. This clonotype was seen more than once but under ten times. Its antigen is unknown. This material consisted of PBMCs, mostly from graft donor cells, taken 360 days after TCRalphabeta/CD19-depleted stem cell transplant. This clonotype was sampled from a boy in the first two years of life who had a stem cell transplant for SCID, so the T cells may come from the graft donor.

CDR3 in amino acids: CASSLGSLAGLYNEQFF. The CDR3 DNA reads TGCGCCAGCAGCTTGGGCTCTCTAGCGGGGCTGTACAATGAGCAGTTCTTC. The chain joins TRBV5-1 to TRBJ2-1, with TRBD2 identical over 9 bases. CDR1 SGHRS and CDR2 YFSETQ come from the germline V gene. CDR3 length: 17 amino acids. V shed 0 bases and J 4 bases; nucleotides not matched to a gene: 8.